These 26 T cell receptor beta chains were sequenced from one sample in a study of long-term antiretroviral therapy in people with HIV. Sequencing relied on immunoSEQ assay v3.0, run at survey level. Sequenced by immunoSEQ multiplex PCR; TCRdb stores in-frame clones only, minus some. Of about 22,000 clones detected, more than 70% appear once; the ten largest clones hold 8.1%. The material was unsorted PBMCs, obtained at the start of antiretroviral therapy. Source of these receptors: a man in his fifties with HIV.

The rearrangement joins TRBV7-9 to TRBJ2-1; 12 nucleotides agree with TRBD2. V lost 5 bases, J lost 3 bases, and 8 bases stayed unmatched. The germline CDR1 and CDR2 sequences are SEHNR and FQNEAQ (reference sequence). The CDR3 extends over 17 amino acids. The CDR3 bases are TGTGCCAGCAGCGACCAGGGACTAGCGGGTTTCTACAATGAGCAGTTCTTC. Its protein product is CASSDQGLAGFYNEQFF.

CDR3 in DNA: TGTGCCAGCAGTGCACGGGACGCCGAGGGCAATGAGCAGTTCTTC. Translated: CASSARDAEGNEQFF. The J gene is TRBJ2-1, the V gene TRBV6-1; D tentatively fits TRBD1 or TRBD2 (5 bases each). Germline V gives CDR1 MNHNS, CDR2 SASEGT. The CDR3 runs to 15 residues. V dropped 4 bases and J dropped 6 bases, with 16 bases sitting between them.

V and J are TRBV19 and TRBJ2-2; possible D gene TRBD2, 6 bases. This CDR3 is 16 amino acids long. Trimming stripped 7 bases from V and 8 bases from J, with 23 bases between. CDR1 and CDR2 (germline): LNHDA, SQIVND (reference sequence). CDR3 sequence reads: CASTRGGSPGLGELFF. CDR3 DNA: TGTGCCAGTACCAGAGGAGGGTCCCCGGGCTTAGGGGAGCTGTTTTTT.

A single count supports this clone. This chain connects TRBV7-9 to TRBJ1-3, with D possibly TRBD1 on 5 matching bases. The CDR3 spans 16 residues. The V gene's germline CDR1 is SEHNR and CDR2 FQNEAQ (reference sequence). With 1 base removed from V and 5 bases from J, the gap between germline ends came to 15 bases. The CDR3 sequence: CASSLVGGPDRNTIYF. CDR3 in DNA: TGTGCCAGCAGCTTAGTGGGGGGACCGGACAGAAACACCATATATTTT.

V gene TRBV30 combines with J gene TRBJ2-1; D not resolved. Trimming removed 2 bases at V and 8 bases at J, with 7 bases between. The CDR3 spans 11 residues. The germline CDR1 and CDR2 sequences are GTSNPN and SVGIG (reference sequence). This CDR3 is CAWSLSDEQFF. As DNA, the CDR3 is TGTGCCTGGAGTTTATCTGATGAGCAGTTCTTC.

The chain combines TRBV6-5 with TRBJ2-3, with a possible D match to TRBD1 (6 bases). The CDR3 has 14 amino acids. Trimming took 11 bases from V and 1 from J, leaving 16 bases between them. The germline V gene encodes CDR1 MNHEY and CDR2 SVGAGI. In DNA form, the CDR3 reads TGTGCCTCCAGGGGTGGGGGACGCACAGATACGCAGTATTTT. Its translation is CASRGGGRTDTQYF.

The chain is built from TRBV6-1 and TRBJ2-5, with D maybe TRBD1 (6 bases). Germline V gene data show CDR1 as MNHNS and CDR2 as SASEGT. The CDR3 has 14 amino acids. V was trimmed by 1 base and J by 7 bases, leaving 13 bases between them. The CDR3 bases are TGTGCCAGCAGTGAAGACTACAGGGTGGGGACCCAGTACTTC. This codes for CASSEDYRVGTQYF.

The genes are TRBV7-2 and TRBJ2-6; a weak D match, TRBD1 (6 bases). CDR1 and CDR2 (germline): SGHTA, FQGNSA. This CDR3 is 18 amino acids long. V was trimmed by 3 bases and J by 0 bases, leaving 15 bases between them. CDR3 amino acids: CASSLGTTGSSGANVLTF. The CDR3 nucleotides read TGTGCCAGCAGCTTGGGAACGACAGGAAGCTCTGGGGCCAACGTCCTGACTTTC.

This clone has just one count. The chain recombines TRBV2 with TRBJ1-1, with 7 bases lining up with TRBD1. Germline V CDR1 and CDR2: SNHLY, FYNNEI. This CDR3 spans 13 amino acids. V was clipped by 6 bases and J by 7 bases; unmatched bases: 8. CDR3 nucleotide sequence: TGTGCCAGCAGCATGTCCCGGGACAGTGAAGCTTTCTTT. Protein: CASSMSRDSEAFF.

This clone is classed as medium-sized. This chain uses TRBV10-1 with TRBJ2-6; 10 bases are a match to TRBD1. The CDR3 covers 16 residues. The V and J ends lost 5 bases and 8 bases, in that order; junction bases with no gene match: 9. CDR1 is WNHNN, CDR2 SYGVQD, per germline (reference sequence). The chain's CDR3 is CASSSDRGDASNVLTF. CDR3 bases: TGCGCCAGCAGTTCGGACAGGGGGGATGCGTCCAACGTCCTGACTTTC.

V and J are TRBV30 and TRBJ2-1; 7 bases match TRBD2. This CDR3 contains 13 residues. The ends lost 4 bases at V and 9 bases at J; junction bases unmatched: 9. Per germline, CDR1 GTSNPN and CDR2 SVGIG (reference sequence). The CDR3 DNA reads as TGTGCCTGGATATCTGGCGGGAGCCCTGAGCAGTTCTTC. Translated, it gives CAWISGGSPEQFF.

This clone was detected only a few times. DNA of the CDR3: TGCGCCAGCAGCCAAGTGAGGGGTGAGGATCGCGAGCAGTACTTC. Translated, it gives CASSQVRGEDREQYF. The chain combines TRBV4-1 with TRBJ2-7; either TRBD1 or TRBD2 may fit D (5 bases each). The CDR3 runs 15 residues. V was clipped by 1 base and J by 6 bases, with 16 bases between them. Per the germline V gene, CDR1 is MGHRA and CDR2 is YSYEKL.

The gene calls are TRBV5-4 and TRBJ1-3; 10 bases align to TRBD1. CDR1 SGHNT and CDR2 YYREEE come from the germline V gene (reference sequence). The V gene end was trimmed by 3 bases and the J gene end by 2 bases; junction bases not matched to a gene: 17. The CDR3 spans 20 residues. The CDR3 bases are TGTGCCAGCAGCTCCCGCCGGGGGACAGGGGATCCCTACACTGGAAACACCATATATTTT. Protein sequence: CASSSRRGTGDPYTGNTIYF.

A few counts support this clone. The V gene is TRBV11-2, the J gene TRBJ2-2, with D possibly matching TRBD1 (6 bases). The CDR3 is made up of 14 amino acids. From germline, CDR1 is SGHAT and CDR2 FQNNGV. V was clipped by 8 bases and J by 4 bases, with 14 bases between them. The CDR3: CASGGARGTGELFF. The CDR3 bases are TGTGCCAGCGGTGGCGCCAGGGGCACCGGGGAGCTGTTTTTT.

J is TRBJ1-1 and V is TRBV9, with a tentative D call TRBD1 (6 bases). The V and J ends lost 0 bases and 4 bases respectively, with 13 bases between them. The CDR3 spans 15 residues. Germline V gene sequence: CDR1 SGDLS, CDR2 YYNGEE. The CDR3 here is CASSVAGVVGTEAFF. The CDR3 bases are TGTGCCAGCAGCGTAGCAGGGGTCGTGGGCACTGAAGCTTTCTTT.

This clone was picked up one time. This chain uses TRBV7-8 with TRBJ1-2; D gene unclear. Germline V CDR1 and CDR2: SGHVS, FQNEAQ. This CDR3 is built from 16 residues. Deletions cut 3 bases from V and 5 bases from J, with 19 bases between. This chain's CDR3 is CASSFIGVGSSYGYTF. CDR3 DNA sequence: TGTGCCAGCAGCTTTATTGGGGTAGGCTCCTCGTATGGCTACACCTTC. The whole variable domain, filled in from reference TRBV7-8 and TRBJ1-2, reads GAGVSQSPRYKVAKRGQDVALRCDPISGHVSLFWYQQALGQGPEFLTYFQNEAQLDKSGLPSDRFFAERPEGSVSTLKIQRTQQEDSAVYLCASSFIGVGSSYGYTFGSGTRLTVV.

The V and J genes are TRBV11-2 and TRBJ1-2; D is unresolved. Trimming took off 0 bases at V and 1 base at J, with 12 bases between the two ends. The CDR3 is 16 residues long. Germline CDR1 reads SGHAT; CDR2 reads FQNNGV. CDR3 coding DNA: TGTGCCAGCAGCTTAGATCTCCAGAATTATAACTATGGCTACACCTTC. The encoded protein is CASSLDLQNYNYGYTF.

The chain has TRBV18 and TRBJ1-1, with D tentatively TRBD1 (5 bases). Germline CDR1 KGHSH, CDR2 LQKENI. V gave up 5 bases and J gave up 1 base, with 17 bases separating them. CDR3 length: 16 amino acids. This chain's CDR3 is CASSGRGATGNTEAFF. CDR3 DNA: TGTGCCAGCTCAGGACGAGGCGCAACAGGGAACACTGAAGCTTTCTTT.

This chain uses TRBV6-6 with TRBJ1-1; 7 bases are shared with TRBD1. The J segment lost 0 bases and the V segment lost 11 bases, leaving 9 bases of the junction unmatched. Germline assignment: CDR1 MNHNY and CDR2 SVGAGI (reference sequence). This CDR3 spans 14 amino acids. Here the CDR3 reads CAASEQGLNTEAFF. The CDR3 DNA reads as TGTGCCGCGTCCGAACAGGGGCTGAACACTGAAGCTTTCTTT.

CDR3 residues: CASIILGGAYTEAFF. The CDR3 DNA sequence: TGTGCCAGCATTATTCTTGGGGGCGCCTACACTGAAGCTTTCTTT. The V call is TRBV28, the J call TRBJ1-1; weak D call: TRBD1 (6 bases). CDR3 length: 15 residues. V was shortened by 7 bases and J by 3 bases, with 18 bases between the two germline ends. Germline loops: CDR1 MDHEN, CDR2 SYDVKM. The whole variable domain, filled in from reference TRBV28 and TRBJ1-1, reads DVKVTQSSRYLVKRTGEKVFLECVQDMDHENMFWYRQDPGLGLRLIYFSYDVKMKEKGDIPEGYSVSREKKERFSLILESASTNQTSMYLCASIILGGAYTEAFFGQGTRLTVV.

This clone was seen more than once but under ten times. Distinct nucleotide sequences in the sample also encode this CDR3. V is TRBV7-2 and J is TRBJ2-1; 14 nucleotides line up with TRBD2. Trimming at V came to 4 bases and at J to 6 bases, leaving 2 bases not matched to a gene. The CDR3 totals 15 residues. The germline V gene has CDR1 SGHTA and CDR2 FQGNSA. The CDR3 DNA follows: TGTGCCAGCAGCTCGGGACTAGCGGGAGTCAATGAGCAGTTCTTC. Translation gives CASSSGLAGVNEQFF.

V gene TRBV2 combines with J gene TRBJ2-1; 7 bases fit TRBD2. V shed 2 bases, J shed 9 bases, and the junction held 4 bases outside the gene matches. The CDR3 consists of 13 residues. Germline assignment: CDR1 SNHLY and CDR2 FYNNEI. CDR3 nucleotide sequence: TGTGCCAGCAGTGAAAGCGGGATGGTTGAGCAGTTCTTC. Translation: CASSESGMVEQFF.

The chain is built from TRBV19 and TRBJ1-5; D is unresolved. CDR1 is LNHDA and CDR2 is SQIVND in the germline V gene (reference sequence). The CDR3 is 14 residues long. V lost 7 bases and J 9 bases, leaving 19 bases between the germline ends. CDR3 region: CASTARVRYGPQHF. The CDR3 DNA reads as TGTGCCAGTACCGCTAGGGTTCGCTATGGGCCCCAGCATTTT.

The table lists this clone with a count of one. The chain couples TRBV18 to TRBJ2-7, with D uncertain. Trimming took 8 bases from V and 2 from J, leaving 13 bases between them. The CDR3 is 13 residues long. Germline V gene lookup returns CDR1 KGHSH and CDR2 LQKENI. CDR3 sequence (DNA): TGTGCCAGCCAACGAACGAACCCCTACGAGCAGTACTTC. Protein sequence: CASQRTNPYEQYF.

Relative to its sample, this clone is large (0.1 to 1%). The chain recombines TRBV27 with TRBJ2-7; 8 bases fit TRBD1. This CDR3 comprises 16 residues. With V trimmed by 5 bases and J by 3 bases, 12 bases remained unmatched. CDR1 is MNHEY, CDR2 SMNVEV, per germline (reference sequence). The CDR3 region is CASSPAPGTGNYEQYF. The CDR3 DNA sequence: TGTGCCAGCAGTCCAGCCCCCGGGACAGGTAACTACGAGCAGTACTTC.

This clone appeared once. The chain has TRBV28 and TRBJ1-6, with D maybe TRBD1 (5 bases). V was pared by 7 bases and J by 3 bases, with 13 bases between. CDR1 is MDHEN and CDR2 is SYDVKM in the germline V gene. This CDR3 contains 15 residues. CDR3 in amino acids: CASNPGGIYNSPLHF. Here the CDR3 DNA reads TGTGCCAGCAACCCGGGGGGGATCTATAATTCACCCCTCCACTTT.